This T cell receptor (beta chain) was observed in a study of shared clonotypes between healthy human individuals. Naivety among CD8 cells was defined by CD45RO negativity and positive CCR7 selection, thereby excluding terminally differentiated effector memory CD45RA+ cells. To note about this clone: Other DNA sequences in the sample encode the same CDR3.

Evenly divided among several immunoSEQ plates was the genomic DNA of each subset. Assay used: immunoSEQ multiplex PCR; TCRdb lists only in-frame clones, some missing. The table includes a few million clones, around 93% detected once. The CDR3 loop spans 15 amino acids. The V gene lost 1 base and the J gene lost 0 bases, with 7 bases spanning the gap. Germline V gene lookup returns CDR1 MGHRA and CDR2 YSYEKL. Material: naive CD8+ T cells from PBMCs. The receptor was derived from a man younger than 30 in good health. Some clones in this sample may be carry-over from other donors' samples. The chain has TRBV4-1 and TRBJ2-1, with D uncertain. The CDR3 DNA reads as TGCGCCAGCAGCCAAGGGCGTAGCTCCTACAATGAGCAGTTCTTC. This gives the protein CASSQGRSSYNEQFF.